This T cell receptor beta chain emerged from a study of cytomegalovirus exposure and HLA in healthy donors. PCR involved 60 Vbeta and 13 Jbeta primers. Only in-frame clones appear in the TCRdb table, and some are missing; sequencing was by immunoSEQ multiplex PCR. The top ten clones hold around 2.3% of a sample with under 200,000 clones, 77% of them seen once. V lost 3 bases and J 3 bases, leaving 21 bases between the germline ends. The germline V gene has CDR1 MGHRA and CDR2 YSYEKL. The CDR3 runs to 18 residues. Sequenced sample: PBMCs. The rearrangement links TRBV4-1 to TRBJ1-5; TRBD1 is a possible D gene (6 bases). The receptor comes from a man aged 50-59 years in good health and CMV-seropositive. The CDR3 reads CASSHSPGGTGTNQPQHF. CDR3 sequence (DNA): TGCGCCAGCAGCCATTCCCCCGGCGGTACAGGGACCAATCAGCCCCAGCATTTT.